A single sample is the source of the 16 T cell receptor beta chains below, sequenced in a study of T-cell reconstitution after alpha-beta-depleted transplantation in children. During its preparation, the TCRbeta library received unique molecular identifiers. In TCRdb, the PCR reads were re-called with MiXCR into one record per CDR3 protein. Among approximately 520,000 distinct CDR3 sequences listed, over 25% were seen once. This material consisted of PBMCs from the stem cell graft donor, taken from the stem cell graft. The receptors were sampled from a human donor who donated a stem cell graft to a child with aplastic anemia.

The J gene is TRBJ1-1, the V gene TRBV6-2 or TRBV6-3; D not certain. CDR3 length equals 14 residues. Trimming shortened V by 6 bases and J by 4 bases, and 15 bases separated the two germline ends. Germline CDR1 and CDR2: MNHEY and SVGEGT. The CDR3 region has the DNA TGTGCCAGCAGCCAAGAGTGGGGTGTCACTGAAGCTTTCTTT. It specifies CASSQEWGVTEAFF.

The genes are TRBV12-3 or TRBV12-4 and TRBJ1-5; 7 nucleotides line up with TRBD1. The CDR3 totals 16 residues. The trim removed 6 bases at V and 2 bases at J, leaving 10 bases unmatched. In DNA form, the CDR3 reads TGTGCCAGCAGCCCCGGGACAGCGAATGGCAATCAGCCCCAGCATTTT. It encodes CASSPGTANGNQPQHF.

The chain combines TRBV18 with TRBJ1-2; 8 nucleotides align to TRBD1. Per the germline V gene, CDR1 is KGHSH and CDR2 is LQKENI. Trimming removed 1 base from V and 4 bases from J; junction bases left unmatched: 8. This CDR3 has 16 amino acids. DNA for the CDR3: TGTGCCAGCTCACCACTGGGGCAGGGGGCCATCTATGGCTACACCTTC. It codes for CASSPLGQGAIYGYTF.

Many counts were recorded for this clonotype. CDR3 nucleotides: TGTGCCTGGAGGGGAGGGATCAGAAGCGGAATCTCCTACGAGCAGTACTTC. Translation gives CAWRGGIRSGISYEQYF. The rearrangement joins TRBV30 to TRBJ2-7, with TRBD2 matching 7 bases. Trimming at V came to 3 bases and at J to 0 bases, leaving 14 bases not matched to a gene. The length of the CDR3 is 17 residues. Germline V gives CDR1 GTSNPN, CDR2 SVGIG (reference sequence).

There are a few counts of this clonotype. The chain carries TRBV12-3 or TRBV12-4 and TRBJ1-2; 7 bases agree with TRBD1. This CDR3 is 15 amino acids long. V lost 3 bases and J lost 7; bases outside the gene matches: 11. This chain's CDR3 is CASSLWGDSIGGYTF. CDR3 sequence (DNA): TGTGCCAGCAGTTTGTGGGGGGACAGCATAGGTGGCTACACCTTC.

V and J are TRBV7-2 and TRBJ2-3, with TRBD2 as a possible D gene (5 bases). Germline V gene sequence: CDR1 SGHTA, CDR2 FQGNSA. CDR3 size: 14 residues. The V end was cut by 5 bases, the J end by 2 bases, with 11 bases between. The CDR3 sequence: CASSLVDYTDTQYF. The CDR3 nucleotides read TGTGCCAGCAGCCTTGTCGACTACACAGATACGCAGTATTTT. The full variable domain, its missing parts supplied by reference TRBV7-2 and TRBJ2-3, is GAGVSQSPSNKVTEKGKDVELRCDPISGHTALYWYRQSLGQGLEFLIYFQGNSAPDKSGLPSDRFSAERTGGSVSTLTIQRTQQEDSAVYLCASSLVDYTDTQYFGPGTRLTVL.

The chain joins TRBV18 to TRBJ1-6; 7 positions match TRBD1. Germline lookup yields CDR1 KGHSH and CDR2 LQKENI. V gave up 3 bases and J gave up 6 bases; unmatched junction bases: 5. The CDR3 is 15 residues long. CDR3 coding DNA: TGTGCCAGCTCACCTGCACAGGGGACTAATTCACCCCTCCACTTT. It translates to CASSPAQGTNSPLHF.

The J gene is TRBJ1-1, the V gene TRBV7-8, with D unclear. The CDR3 has 16 residues. The V gene's germline CDR1 is SGHVS and CDR2 FQNEAQ. Trimming took 1 base from V and 3 from J, leaving 15 bases between them. This CDR3 is CASSLVRGRLDTEAFF. The CDR3 nucleotides are TGTGCCAGCAGCTTAGTACGTGGTCGATTGGACACTGAAGCTTTCTTT.

This clonotype was picked up a small number of times. The rearrangement links TRBV18 to TRBJ1-3, with D unresolved. The CDR3 is 17 residues long. CDR1 KGHSH and CDR2 LQKENI come from the germline V gene. V was shortened by 0 bases and J by 0 bases, with 12 bases between the two germline ends. The DNA of the CDR3 is TGTGCCAGCTCACCACCGGGAGTAACAATCTCTGGAAACACCATATATTTT. Translated, it gives CASSPPGVTISGNTIYF. Full variable domain (outside the CDR3, taken from reference TRBV18 and TRBJ1-3): NAGVMQNPRHLVRRRGQEARLRCSPMKGHSHVYWYRQLPEEGLKFMVYLQKENIIDESGMPKERFSAEFPKEGPSILRIQQVVRGDSAAYFCASSPPGVTISGNTIYFGEGSWLTVV.

The chain's CDR3 is CASSPIAFIEQRFSGNTIYF. CDR3 sequence (DNA): TGTGCCAGCAGCCCGATAGCGTTTATTGAGCAACGGTTCTCAGGAAACACCATATATTTT. The chain has TRBV11-2 and TRBJ1-3; no definite D call. The germline V gene has CDR1 SGHAT and CDR2 FQNNGV. V dropped 5 bases and J dropped 4 bases, with 30 bases sitting between them. The CDR3 contains 20 residues.

This clonotype showed up just a few times. The J gene is TRBJ2-3, the V gene TRBV7-2, with 11 positions matching TRBD2. The CDR3 runs to 17 residues. Germline trimming cut 2 bases from V and 5 bases from J; bases unmatched to any gene: 9. CDR1 and CDR2 (germline): SGHTA, FQGNSA. The CDR3 nucleotides read TGTGCCAGCAGCTTAATCCTAGCGGGAGGTGCCAGAGATACGCAGTATTTT. This codes for CASSLILAGGARDTQYF.

The J gene is TRBJ2-7, the V gene TRBV6-2 or TRBV6-3; D could derive from TRBD1 or TRBD2 (5 bases each). CDR3 length: 13 residues. V was clipped by 2 bases and J by 2 bases, with 7 bases between them. Germline values: CDR1 MNHEY, CDR2 SVGEGT. CDR3 sequence reads: CASSYGGPYEQYF. CDR3 DNA sequence: TGTGCCAGCAGTTACGGGGGTCCCTACGAGCAGTACTTC.

The chain recombines TRBV15 with TRBJ1-4, with 10 bases lining up with TRBD1. The CDR3 sequence is 15 residues long. V gave up 5 bases and J gave up 4 bases; unmatched junction bases: 4. Germline V gene sequence: CDR1 LNHNV, CDR2 YYDKDF (reference sequence). This chain's CDR3 is CATSGTGVVNEKLFF. CDR3 in DNA: TGTGCCACCAGCGGGACAGGGGTGGTTAATGAAAAACTGTTTTTT.

This clonotype is a singleton in its sample. The chain carries TRBV7-9 and TRBJ1-3; D is ambiguous. CDR1 is SEHNR and CDR2 is FQNEAQ in the germline V gene (reference sequence). The CDR3 extends over 12 amino acids. The ends were cut back, 5 bases at V and 9 bases at J, with 11 bases in the middle. CDR3 coding DNA: TGTGCCAGCAGCCCGACCCGGTCCACCATATATTTT. Protein sequence: CASSPTRSTIYF.

This chain's CDR3 is CASSQDWTGDSPLHF. CDR3 DNA: TGCGCCAGCAGCCAAGACTGGACAGGGGATTCACCCCTCCACTTT. The chain links TRBV4-3 to TRBJ1-6; 9 positions agree with TRBD1. This CDR3 is built from 15 residues. The V and J ends lost 0 bases and 8 bases, in that order; junction bases with no gene match: 2. Germline-derived CDR1 and CDR2 are LGHNA and YSLEER.

This rearrangement joins TRBV18 to TRBJ2-7, with D maybe TRBD2 (5 bases). CDR3 length: 13 amino acids. V lost 6 bases and J lost 7, with 16 bases in between. Germline CDR1 is KGHSH and CDR2 is LQKENI. CDR3 nucleotides: TGTGCCAGCTCGCTGCGACCCGCGGGTGAGCAGTACTTC. Translating it yields CASSLRPAGEQYF.